A single sample is the source of the 14 T cell receptor beta chains below, sequenced in a study of blood T cell repertoires in COVID-19. Assay: immunoSEQ multiplex PCR; the TCRdb copy retains only in-frame clones and omits some. The profile shows 65,000 to 80,000 clones, 80% to 90% of them singletons. Sequencing was carried out using peripheral blood. These receptor sequences come from a man older than 75 in a cohort sampled during active COVID-19.

The chain joins TRBV7-9 to TRBJ2-3; 7 bases are shared with TRBD1. The germline gives CDR1 SEHNR, CDR2 FQNEAQ (reference sequence). J gave up 4 bases and V 1 base, and 8 bases lay outside the gene matches. The CDR3 extends over 16 amino acids. The CDR3 DNA is TGTGCCAGCAGCTTAGTTCGGGCAGGGGGAGCAGATACGCAGTATTTT. This sequence encodes CASSLVRAGGADTQYF.

The chain uses TRBV7-2 and TRBJ2-7, with 7 bases matching TRBD1. The CDR3 runs 13 residues. Germline CDR1 SGHTA, CDR2 FQGNSA. J gave up 5 bases and V 5 bases, and 6 bases lay outside the gene matches. The CDR3 protein is CASSVLDRNEQYF. The CDR3 DNA sequence: TGTGCCAGCAGCGTATTGGACAGGAACGAGCAGTACTTC.

This chain links TRBV9 with TRBJ1-4; 7 nucleotides match TRBD1. The J segment lost 7 bases and the V segment lost 3 bases, leaving 6 bases of the junction unmatched. The CDR3 totals 14 residues. Germline values: CDR1 SGDLS, CDR2 YYNGEE. The CDR3 spells CASSATGSSEKLFF. As DNA, the CDR3 is TGTGCCAGCAGCGCGACAGGGAGTAGTGAAAAACTGTTTTTT.

The chain uses TRBV28 and TRBJ1-1; 9 bases match TRBD1. V gave up 4 bases and J gave up 3 bases; unmatched junction bases: 12. The CDR3 is 17 residues long. The germline V gene has CDR1 MDHEN and CDR2 SYDVKM. The CDR3 loop reads CASSYLPGQGSDTEAFF. CDR3 in DNA: TGTGCCAGCAGTTACCTCCCGGGACAGGGTTCGGACACTGAAGCTTTCTTT.

J is TRBJ2-1 and V is TRBV29-1; 13 bases match TRBD2. The junction had 11 bases not matched to a gene; V was cut back by 5 bases and J by 7 bases. The CDR3 consists of 16 residues. Germline V gene data show CDR1 as SQVTM and CDR2 as ANQGSEA. The CDR3 loop reads CSVRTSGGVVDNEQFF. The CDR3 bases are TGCAGCGTTCGGACTAGCGGGGGTGTAGTCGATAATGAGCAGTTCTTC.

The chain couples TRBV7-2 to TRBJ1-2, with 9 bases identical to TRBD1. This CDR3 comprises 15 residues. The V segment lost 2 bases and the J segment 4 bases; nucleotides outside the gene matches: 5. The V gene's germline CDR1 is SGHTA and CDR2 FQGNSA. The CDR3 coding sequence is TGTGCCAGCAGCTTAACAGGGGGCCAGGGCTATGGCTACACCTTC. Translated: CASSLTGGQGYGYTF.

V is TRBV6-2 or TRBV6-3 and J is TRBJ2-7; 9 bases line up with TRBD1. From germline, CDR1 is MNHEY and CDR2 SVGEGT. Trimming removed 6 bases from V and 3 bases from J; junction bases left unmatched: 6. The CDR3 has 14 amino acids. The CDR3 DNA sequence: TGTGCCAGCAGCTCCGGGACAGGGCTCTACGAGCAGTACTTC. Translated: CASSSGTGLYEQYF.

The rearrangement joins TRBV27 to TRBJ2-7, with unresolved D. Trimming stripped 1 base from V and 6 bases from J, with 13 bases between. The V gene's germline CDR1 is MNHEY and CDR2 SMNVEV (reference sequence). The CDR3 runs to 14 residues. In nucleotides, the CDR3 is TGTGCCAGCAGTTTATTAGTCCAATCCCCCGAGCAGTACTTC. This gives the protein CASSLLVQSPEQYF.

V is TRBV2 and J is TRBJ1-2; D gene unclear. Germline V CDR1 and CDR2: SNHLY, FYNNEI. The CDR3 is made up of 12 amino acids. V shed 7 bases and J shed 1 base, with 7 bases lying between them. This chain's CDR3 is CASKRLNYGYTF. DNA of the CDR3: TGTGCCAGCAAAAGACTTAACTATGGCTACACCTTC.

V is TRBV3-1 (or the pseudogene TRBV3-2) and J is TRBJ1-1; D is undetermined. Per germline, CDR1 LGHDT and CDR2 YNNKEL (reference sequence). Trimming left V 0 bases short and J 1 base short, with 15 bases between. This CDR3 has 17 residues. The CDR3 coding sequence is TGTGCCAGCAGCCAAGATCGGGTCCCCGGTAAGAACACTGAAGCTTTCTTT. Translating it yields CASSQDRVPGKNTEAFF.

This clone came up once. The chain has TRBV7-2 and TRBJ2-7, with 9 bases identical to TRBD1. The V segment lost 5 bases and the J segment 3 bases; nucleotides outside the gene matches: 5. The CDR3 runs 14 residues. The germline V gene encodes CDR1 SGHTA and CDR2 FQGNSA. The CDR3 loop reads CASSQDRGFYEQYF. Written as DNA, the CDR3 is TGTGCCAGCAGCCAGGACAGGGGTTTCTACGAGCAGTACTTC. Looking up the rest from reference TRBV7-2 and TRBJ2-7 gives the full variable domain: GAGVSQSPSNKVTEKGKDVELRCDPISGHTALYWYRQSLGQGLEFLIYFQGNSAPDKSGLPSDRFSAERTGGSVSTLTIQRTQQEDSAVYLCASSQDRGFYEQYFGPGTRLTVT.

CDR3 sequence reads: CASSHRNSYEQYF. CDR3 nucleotides: TGTGCCAGCAGCCACAGGAACTCCTACGAGCAGTACTTC. The rearrangement links TRBV5-4 to TRBJ2-7, with D possibly being TRBD1 (5 bases). V was clipped by 4 bases and J by 0 bases, with 8 bases between them. Germline lookup yields CDR1 SGHNT and CDR2 YYREEE (reference sequence). This CDR3 has 13 amino acids.

The gene calls are TRBV7-9 and TRBJ2-2, with TRBD2 identical over 11 bases. The germline CDR1 and CDR2 sequences are SEHNR and FQNEAQ (reference sequence). J lost 0 bases, V lost 5 bases, and 5 bases had no gene match. This CDR3 contains 17 residues. CDR3 sequence: CASSGGLADTNTGELFF. The CDR3, as DNA: TGTGCCAGCAGCGGGGGACTAGCGGATACGAACACCGGGGAGCTGTTTTTT.

The V call is TRBV6-2 or TRBV6-3, the J call TRBJ1-2; D is possibly TRBD1 (6 bases). Germline V lookup: CDR1 MNHEY, CDR2 SVGEGT. Trimming took 2 bases from V and 0 from J, leaving 10 bases between them. The CDR3 has 15 amino acids. In DNA, the CDR3 is TGTGCCAGCAGTTACGACAGGAGATCTAACTATGGCTACACCTTC. Encoded protein: CASSYDRRSNYGYTF.